Following are 28 T cell receptor beta chains from one sample sequenced in a study of cytomegalovirus exposure and HLA in healthy donors. Primers included in the PCR were 60 Vbeta and 13 Jbeta primers. Clones were sequenced by immunoSEQ multiplex PCR, and TCRdb holds only the in-frame ones, with some missing. The sample has about 160,000 clones, approximately 70% seen once. The specimen was PBMCs. All receptors derive from a man aged 40-50 years in good health and CMV-seropositive.

This chain joins TRBV18 and TRBJ1-1, with 7 bases that match TRBD1. CDR1 and CDR2 from the germline V gene are KGHSH and LQKENI. The CDR3 is 15 residues long. V lost 3 bases, J lost 0 bases, and 4 bases stayed unmatched. The CDR3 bases are TGTGCCAGCTCACCTCCGACAGGGATGAACACTGAAGCTTTCTTT. This gives the protein CASSPPTGMNTEAFF.

The chain couples TRBV28 to TRBJ2-2, with D maybe TRBD1 (7 bases). The CDR3 covers 18 residues. CDR1 and CDR2 from the germline V gene are MDHEN and SYDVKM. V lost 2 bases to trimming and J lost 3 bases, with 19 bases between them. The CDR3 protein is CASSLEGARWGDTGELFF. The CDR3 DNA reads TGTGCCAGCAGTTTAGAGGGGGCGAGGTGGGGGGACACCGGGGAGCTGTTTTTT.

This sequence joins TRBV11-1 and TRBJ2-3; D gene ambiguous. The ends were cut back, 0 bases at V and 3 bases at J, with 4 bases in the middle. The CDR3 spans 13 residues. Looked up from germline, CDR1 is SGHAT and CDR2 is FQDESV (reference sequence). The CDR3 sequence: CASSLAPTDTQYF. The CDR3 DNA follows: TGTGCCAGCAGCTTAGCTCCAACAGATACGCAGTATTTT. The full variable domain, its missing parts supplied by reference TRBV11-1 and TRBJ2-3, is EAEVAQSPRYKITEKSQAVAFWCDPISGHATLYWYRQILGQGPELLVQFQDESVVDDSQLPKDRFSAERLKGVDSTLKIQPAELGDSAMYLCASSLAPTDTQYFGPGTRLTVL.

The rearrangement uses TRBV6-6 and TRBJ2-7; no clear D. The CDR3 spans 14 residues. With 4 bases removed from V and 0 bases from J, the gap between germline ends came to 10 bases. Germline loops: CDR1 MNHNY, CDR2 SVGAGI (reference sequence). In DNA form, the CDR3 reads TGTGCCAGCAGTTTCCGACTGAGCTCCTACGAGCAGTACTTC. Residues: CASSFRLSSYEQYF.

The chain carries TRBV5-6 and TRBJ2-7; D unresolved. V lost 0 bases and J lost 4, with 8 bases in between. The CDR3 has 13 residues. Per germline, CDR1 SGHDT and CDR2 YYEEEE. Here the CDR3 reads CASSLDSRYEQYF. The CDR3 coding sequence is TGTGCCAGCAGCTTGGATAGCCGATACGAGCAGTACTTC.

The chain's CDR3 is CASSSEVEAFF. CDR3 DNA: TGCGCCAGCAGCTCGGAGGTTGAAGCTTTCTTT. The V call is TRBV5-1, the J call TRBJ1-1; no reliable D call. In germline, CDR1 is SGHRS, CDR2 YFSETQ. Trimming cost V 3 bases and J 7 bases, with 7 bases left between them. The CDR3 consists of 11 residues.

This chain links TRBV5-1 with TRBJ2-7; 8 positions match TRBD1. This CDR3 region has 14 residues. The V gene's germline CDR1 is SGHRS and CDR2 YFSETQ. V lost 0 bases and J lost 2; bases outside the gene matches: 1. In DNA form, the CDR3 reads TGCGCCAGCAGCTTGGGGGGACAGGCCTACGAGCAGTACTTC. Its translation is CASSLGGQAYEQYF. The full variable domain, rest sourced from reference TRBV5-1 and TRBJ2-7, is KAGVTQTPRYLIKTRGQQVTLSCSPISGHRSVSWYQQTPGQGLQFLFEYFSETQRNKGNFPGRFSGRQFSNSRSEMNVSTLELGDSALYLCASSLGGQAYEQYFGPGTRLTVT.

The table lists this clone with a count of one. The chain carries TRBV7-3 and TRBJ1-1, with a weak D call TRBD1 (5 bases). Per the germline V gene, CDR1 is SGHTA and CDR2 is FQGTGA. V was clipped by 5 bases and J by 3 bases, with 16 bases between them. The CDR3 covers 15 residues. For the CDR3, the DNA is TGTGCCAGCAGCCCAGGACGGTCGGGGGACACTGAAGCTTTCTTT. Its translation: CASSPGRSGDTEAFF.

The V and J genes are TRBV6-5 and TRBJ2-2; possibly TRBD2 for D (7 bases). Trimming stripped 7 bases from V and 4 bases from J, with 16 bases between. CDR1 and CDR2 (germline): MNHEY, SVGAGI. The CDR3 is 15 amino acids. The CDR3 spells CASIGFAGATGELFF. The CDR3 DNA is TGTGCCAGCATTGGTTTCGCGGGGGCCACCGGGGAGCTGTTTTTT.

This chain uses TRBV5-1 with TRBJ2-5, with D maybe TRBD1 (6 bases). The J call may not be correct, given that the DNA end is closer to TRBJ2-7. Germline CDR1 SGHRS, CDR2 YFSETQ. The CDR3 covers 14 residues. CDR3 loop: CASSSDQGPYEQYF. In DNA form, the CDR3 reads TGCGCCAGCAGCTCAGACCAGGGGCCCTACGAGCAGTACTTC.

This clone has just a few counts. The chain employs TRBV4-1 and TRBJ1-2, with 8 bases that match TRBD1. This CDR3 has 17 residues. CDR1 is MGHRA and CDR2 is YSYEKL in the germline V gene. V trimming: 0 bases; J trimming: 4 bases; junction bases outside the gene matches: 10. The CDR3 is CASSQDSLTGVGYGYTF. DNA for the CDR3: TGCGCCAGCAGCCAAGATAGCCTGACAGGGGTGGGCTATGGCTACACCTTC.

The V gene is TRBV9, the J gene TRBJ2-5; D is possibly TRBD2 (6 bases). The CDR3 loop spans 14 amino acids. V was clipped by 0 bases and J by 9 bases, with 15 bases between them. Germline-derived CDR1 and CDR2 are SGDLS and YYNGEE. The CDR3 sequence: CASSVAPDSGAQYF. The CDR3 nucleotides read TGTGCCAGCAGCGTAGCACCGGATTCGGGGGCCCAGTACTTC. The full variable domain, completed using reference TRBV9 and TRBJ2-5, is DSGVTQTPKHLITATGQRVTLRCSPRSGDLSVYWYQQSLDQGLQFLIQYYNGEERAKGNILERFSAQQFPDLHSELNLSSLELGDSALYFCASSVAPDSGAQYFGPGTRLLVL.

This clone was observed a handful of times. This rearrangement joins TRBV11-1 to TRBJ1-2; 12 bases agree with TRBD1. CDR3 length: 16 amino acids. Losses at the gene ends were 4 bases for V and 3 bases for J; bases not matched to a gene: 6. Germline CDR1 is SGHAT and CDR2 is FQDESV (reference sequence). The CDR3 loop is CASSSRDRGPDYGYTF. CDR3 coding DNA: TGTGCCAGCAGCTCCCGGGACAGGGGGCCGGACTATGGCTACACCTTC. Full variable domain (missing parts from reference TRBV11-1 and TRBJ1-2): EAEVAQSPRYKITEKSQAVAFWCDPISGHATLYWYRQILGQGPELLVQFQDESVVDDSQLPKDRFSAERLKGVDSTLKIQPAELGDSAMYLCASSSRDRGPDYGYTFGSGTRLTVV.

This clone was seen only a few times. The genes are TRBV19 and TRBJ1-1, with D tentatively TRBD1 (6 bases). The CDR3 has 15 residues. V was trimmed by 4 bases and J by 2 bases, leaving 14 bases between them. The germline gives CDR1 LNHDA, CDR2 SQIVND (reference sequence). The CDR3 nucleotides read TGTGCCAGTAGTAAGGTCGGGACACCAAACACTGAAGCTTTCTTT. It specifies CASSKVGTPNTEAFF.

This clone was observed a handful of times. J is TRBJ1-6 and V is TRBV6-6; 10 positions agree with TRBD1. Germline V CDR1 and CDR2: MNHNY, SVGAGI (reference sequence). This CDR3 contains 16 residues. Trimming cost V 6 bases and J 8 bases; bases outside gene matches: 10. CDR3: CASRPPGQGRDSPLHF. The CDR3 region has the DNA TGTGCCAGCAGACCCCCGGGACAGGGGAGAGATTCACCCCTCCACTTT.

This clone was counted once. The chain employs TRBV7-9 and TRBJ2-7, with D maybe TRBD2 (5 bases). This CDR3 region has 11 residues. With 6 bases removed from V and 7 bases from J, the gap between germline ends came to 10 bases. Germline V gene data show CDR1 as SEHNR and CDR2 as FQNEAQ (reference sequence). The CDR3 sequence: CASRRGSEQYF. CDR3 nucleotides: TGTGCCAGCAGAAGAGGGAGTGAGCAGTACTTC.

The rearrangement joins TRBV4-3 to TRBJ1-1; 7 positions agree with TRBD1. V trimming: 7 bases; J trimming: 7 bases; junction bases outside the gene matches: 3. This CDR3 spans 11 amino acids. Germline V gives CDR1 LGHNA, CDR2 YSLEER. CDR3 sequence reads: CASTSGGEAFF. Here the CDR3 DNA reads TGCGCCAGCACCTCAGGGGGTGAAGCTTTCTTT.

This chain joins TRBV9 and TRBJ2-7; D is ambiguous. Trimming took off 4 bases at V and 3 bases at J, with 11 bases between the two ends. The CDR3 extends over 13 amino acids. CDR1 is SGDLS, CDR2 YYNGEE, per germline. CDR3 protein: CASSPRSSYEQYF. In nucleotides, the CDR3 is TGTGCCAGCAGCCCGAGGTCGAGCTACGAGCAGTACTTC.

J is TRBJ2-2 and V is TRBV27; D is uncertain. The germline V gene encodes CDR1 MNHEY and CDR2 SMNVEV (reference sequence). This CDR3 comprises 15 residues. Trimming pared 0 bases from V and 1 base from J, leaving 6 bases between. CDR3 nucleotides: TGTGCCAGCAGTTTATCCGGGTGGAACACCGGGGAGCTGTTTTTT. Protein: CASSLSGWNTGELFF.

The chain recombines TRBV6-1 with TRBJ2-3; 10 nucleotides line up with TRBD2. From germline, CDR1 is MNHNS and CDR2 SASEGT. The CDR3 has 15 amino acids. J was trimmed by 3 bases and V by 4 bases; bases with no gene match: 4. The CDR3 region is CASSAAGGRTDTQYF. The CDR3 nucleotides read TGTGCCAGCAGTGCAGCGGGGGGGCGGACAGATACGCAGTATTTT.

There are a few counts of this clone. This rearrangement joins TRBV11-3 to TRBJ2-2; the D gene is possibly TRBD2 (6 bases). V was shortened by 5 bases and J by 1 base, with 17 bases between the two germline ends. Germline loops: CDR1 SGHNT, CDR2 YENEEA. The CDR3 extends over 17 amino acids. This CDR3 is CASSPRGKRQNTGELFF. The DNA for the CDR3 is TGTGCCAGCAGCCCCCGGGGGAAGAGGCAGAACACCGGGGAGCTGTTTTTT.

This clone was counted a single time. The CDR3 loop reads CASSLRRLSSYNEQFF. CDR3 bases: TGCGCCAGCAGCTTAAGGAGACTTAGCTCCTACAATGAGCAGTTCTTC. This chain connects TRBV5-1 to TRBJ2-1; D not certain. V lost 2 bases and J 0 bases, leaving 12 bases between the germline ends. CDR1 and CDR2 (germline): SGHRS, YFSETQ. This CDR3 comprises 16 residues.

The V gene is TRBV5-6, the J gene TRBJ1-6; no clear D gene. CDR3 length equals 15 residues. Germline V CDR1 and CDR2: SGHDT, YYEEEE. With 4 bases removed from V and 5 bases from J, the gap between germline ends came to 13 bases. The CDR3 coding sequence is TGTGCCAGCAGCCCCAGCGAAAACCATAATTCACCCCTCCACTTT. It codes for CASSPSENHNSPLHF.

A note on this clone: The junction departs from germline at one end; a sequencing error may be responsible. The sample holds other DNA sequences that translate to the same CDR3. This chain connects TRBV2 to TRBJ1-6, with D tentatively TRBD1 (5 bases). Germline CDR1 reads SNHLY; CDR2 reads FYNNEI. The CDR3 length is 13 residues. CDR3 bases: TGCGCCGGGAGGTATGGACACGAATCACCCCTCCACTTT. This codes for CAGRYGHESPLHF.

The CDR3 DNA follows: TGTGCCAGCAGCTTATGGGACAGGAATAGAGAGACCCAGTACTTC. This codes for CASSLWDRNRETQYF. The chain uses TRBV7-6 and TRBJ2-5, with TRBD1 identical over 8 bases. After removal of 2 bases from V and 4 bases from J, the junction contained 6 bases not matched to a gene. This CDR3 spans 15 amino acids. The germline gives CDR1 SGHVS, CDR2 FNYEAQ.

This clone was counted only a few times. This sequence joins TRBV6-1 and TRBJ2-5, with 14 nucleotides matching TRBD2. Losses at the gene ends were 4 bases for V and 4 bases for J; bases not matched to a gene: 5. Germline CDR1 and CDR2: MNHNS and SASEGT. The length of the CDR3 is 16 residues. CDR3 DNA sequence: TGTGCCAGCAGTGTAGGACTAGCGGGGGGACGAGAGACCCAGTACTTC. Protein product: CASSVGLAGGRETQYF.

The gene calls are TRBV4-1 and TRBJ1-6; 7 positions agree with TRBD1. The CDR3 covers 17 residues. Germline CDR1 reads MGHRA; CDR2 reads YSYEKL. The trim removed 4 bases at V and 1 base at J, leaving 7 bases unmatched. CDR3 loop: CASSLVEGASYNSPLHF. As DNA, the CDR3 is TGCGCCAGCAGCCTGGTCGAGGGGGCTTCCTATAATTCACCCCTCCACTTT.

The rearrangement joins TRBV25-1 to TRBJ1-1; 8 bases line up with TRBD1. This CDR3 is built from 14 residues. Germline trimming cut 5 bases from V and 6 bases from J; bases unmatched to any gene: 8. Germline CDR1 reads MGHDK; CDR2 reads SYGVNS. Written as DNA, the CDR3 is TGTGCCAGCAGTCGACATTTGACAGGGGCTGAAGCTTTCTTT. It translates to CASSRHLTGAEAFF. Looking up the rest from reference TRBV25-1 and TRBJ1-1 gives the full variable domain: EADIYQTPRYLVIGTGKKITLECSQTMGHDKMYWYQQDPGMELHLIHYSYGVNSTEKGDLSSESTVSRIRTEHFPLTLESARPSHTSQYLCASSRHLTGAEAFFGQGTRLTVV.